This TCR beta chain was sequenced in a study of chemoradiotherapy in HPV16-positive cancers. About the study: Candidate HPV-specific T-cell clones and common TCR motifs came from functional assays in a couple of HPV16-positive patients.

This clone came up once. Its antigen is not known. Sequencing was performed with immunoSEQ multiplex PCR; in TCRdb, only in-frame clones are kept and a portion is missing. The sample comprises approximately 7,700 clones, around nine tenths of which are singletons, and around 3.2% rests with the top ten. Study results and caveats: Non-HPV-specific T cells did not expand in tumors during treatment, whereas candidate HPV-specific clones and E7-related motifs did. In HPV16-positive patients, HPV-responsive T-cell expansion tracked better recurrence-free survival.

The CDR3 spans 15 residues. V lost 6 bases, J lost 1 base, and 15 bases lay in between. Per germline, CDR1 SGHKS and CDR2 YYEKEE (reference sequence). The starting material was tumor tissue, obtained from a patient who underwent chemoradiotherapy. The TCR sequence derives from a human donor with HPV-associated anogenital cancer. This sequence joins TRBV5-5 and TRBJ2-3; possible D gene TRBD2, 6 bases. CDR3 DNA: TGTGCCAGCATTCGGGACGGGGGAGGCACAGATACGCAGTATTTT. This codes for CASIRDGGGTDTQYF.